The clone carrying this TCR beta chain has a handful of counts. These data come from a study of identical twins. A single record per CDR3 protein comes from TCRdb applying MiXCR to the 5' RACE reads. The data show 450,000 to 600,000 distinct CDR3 sequences, under 25% seen once. These data were also reused for a study on yellow fever vaccine responses in identical twins.

The sequence was obtained from a woman aged 18-30 years in good health. Source material: CD4+ T cells sorted from blood.

The CDR3 reads CASNLQNTEAFF. The CDR3 coding sequence is TGTGCCAGCAATTTACAGAACACTGAAGCTTTCTTT. The chain recombines TRBV6-1 with TRBJ1-1; D not certain. The germline gives CDR1 MNHNS, CDR2 SASEGT. This CDR3 has 12 residues. Trimming left V 7 bases short and J 1 base short, with 7 bases between.